This TCR beta chain was profiled in a study of shared clonotypes between healthy human individuals. Notes on the study in general: The researchers took only blood, and tissue repertoires probably look different.

Approximately 30,000 T cell genomes (roughly 220 ng DNA) went into each sorted-subset replicate. Measured with immunoSEQ multiplex PCR; TCRdb has only the in-frame clones, and not every one. There are more than 1 million clones in the sample; 78% occur only once, and about 0.52% lies in the top ten. HIV-negative, healthy adults without recent acute infections or vaccinations were the donors. In germline, CDR1 is SGHKS, CDR2 YYEKEE (reference sequence). V gave up 4 bases and J gave up 0 bases; unmatched junction bases: 5. The CDR3 has 15 amino acids. Concerning this clone: The target antigen is unknown.

The sequencing sample was made of memory CD4+ T cells from PBMCs. Subset meaning: CD45RA-negative fraction. This TCR was recovered from a man between 18 and 29 years old in good health. Some clones in this sample may be carry-over from other donors' samples. The V and J genes are TRBV5-5 and TRBJ2-3; 7 bases map to TRBD2. CDR3 DNA: TGTGCCAGCAGCCGTCAGGGAGGGAGCACAGATACGCAGTATTTT. Translation: CASSRQGGSTDTQYF. Using reference TRBV5-5 and TRBJ2-3 for the parts outside the CDR3, the full variable domain is DAGVTQSPTHLIKTRGQQVTLRCSPISGHKSVSWYQQVLGQGPQFIFQYYEKEERGRGNFPDRFSARQFPNYSSELNVNALLLGDSALYLCASSRQGGSTDTQYFGPGTRLTVL.